This entry describes one TCR beta chain. Profiling relied on immunoSEQ multiplex PCR, and the TCRdb table lists in-frame clones only, not all of them. The top ten clones hold less than 3% of a sample with some 150,000 clones, roughly 90% of them seen once. The data were obtained in a study of blood T cell repertoires in COVID-19. Study context: The study drew acute and convalescent COVID-19 samples from the United States, Italy and Spain.

The receptor was derived from a man aged 55 to 70 with acute or convalescent COVID-19. The sequencing input was peripheral blood.

The CDR3 protein is CASSFRSDRASVSNSPLHF. CDR3 DNA sequence: TGTGCCAGCAGTTTCAGGTCGGACAGGGCGTCAGTGTCTAATTCACCCCTCCACTTT. The chain uses TRBV7-8 and TRBJ1-6; TRBD1 matches 8 bases. This CDR3 is built from 19 residues. CDR1 and CDR2 (germline): SGHVS, FQNEAQ. J gave up 6 bases and V 6 bases, and 19 bases lay outside the gene matches.